A single sample gave rise to the 28 T cell receptor beta chains below, sequenced in a study of T cells in women clearing cervical HPV infection. Data came from immunoSEQ multiplex PCR; TCRdb stores just in-frame clones and leaves some out. Its table records 30,000 to 40,000 clones. The sequencing input was blood buffy coat. The receptors stem from a woman aged 18 to 69 with a cervical HPV16 infection that either progressed to CIN3+ or cleared (not recorded which).

Turning to this clone: Read sequence stops 3 residues before the CDR3 end, and the germline J gene provides the missing end. This rearrangement joins TRBV20-1 to TRBJ2-7, with a weak D call TRBD2 (7 bases). The CDR3 consists of 13 residues. Deletions cut 6 bases from V and 4 bases from J, with 16 bases between. Germline V lookup: CDR1 DFQATT, CDR2 SNEGSKA (reference sequence). The CDR3 bases that were read are TGCAGTGCCCCTAGGGGGGGAGGTTACGAG. It yields the protein CSAPRGGGYE. In full, the CDR3 reads CSAPRGGGYEQYF.

About this clone: Mismatch with germline at one junction end may stem from a read error. The read ends 3 residues before the CDR3 terminus; that terminus is restored from the germline J gene. The chain combines TRBV6-2 or TRBV6-3 with TRBJ1-1; D remains ambiguous. Germline V lookup: CDR1 MNHEY, CDR2 SVGEGT. There are 13 residues in the CDR3. The CDR3 sequence: CASRYSLSTEAFF. CDR3 DNA, as far as it was read: TGTGCCAGCAGGTACTCACTTAGCACTGAA.

As for this clone: The read is 3 residues too short to cover the CDR3 end, so that end is filled in from the germline J gene. The chain employs TRBV2 and TRBJ2-1, with TRBD2 identical over 8 bases. The V gene end was trimmed by 2 bases and the J gene end by 5 bases; junction bases not matched to a gene: 5. The germline V gene has CDR1 SNHLY and CDR2 FYNNEI. The CDR3 consists of 15 residues. The CDR3 here is CASSEMREVNNEQFF. CDR3 DNA (partial): TGTGCCAGCAGTGAAATGCGGGAGGTCAACAATGAG.

For this clone: The read ends 3 residues early relative to the CDR3; the germline J gene fills the gap. The chain joins TRBV18 to TRBJ1-2; TRBD1 matches at 8 bases. Germline V gene lookup returns CDR1 KGHSH and CDR2 LQKENI. The CDR3 runs 14 residues. V dropped 3 bases and J dropped 6; count of bases not matched to a gene: 6. CDR3 DNA (partial): TGTGCCAGCTCACCGGGGCAGGGGGCTGATGGC. Amino acids: CASSPGQGADG. The full-length CDR3 reads as CASSPGQGADGYTF. The variable domain in full, with the rest retrieved from reference TRBV18 and TRBJ1-2, is NAGVMQNPRHLVRRRGQEARLRCSPMKGHSHVYWYRQLPEEGLKFMVYLQKENIIDESGMPKERFSAEFPKEGPSILRIQQVVRGDSAAYFCASSPGQGADGYTFGSGTRLTVV.

A remark on this clone: The read gets to within 3 residues of the CDR3 end, and the germline J gene fills in the rest. V is TRBV7-6 and J is TRBJ2-3; a weak D match, TRBD1 (6 bases). The CDR3 is 15 residues long. CDR1 is SGHVS, CDR2 FNYEAQ, per germline. V was cut by 5 bases and J by 1 base, with 13 bases left in between. This chain's CDR3 is CASSQVQGRTDTQYF. CDR3 DNA, as far as it was read: TGTGCCAGCAGCCAAGTACAGGGACGCACAGATACG.

Points on this clone: Read sequence stops 3 residues before the CDR3 end, and the germline J gene provides the missing end. This sequence joins TRBV20-1 and TRBJ2-2, with 7 bases fitting TRBD1. The CDR3 spans 17 residues. V dropped 1 base and J dropped 2; count of bases not matched to a gene: 10. CDR1 and CDR2 from the germline V gene are DFQATT and SNEGSKA (reference sequence). The CDR3 reads CSARAAHRGTNTGELFF. The part of the CDR3 DNA that was read is TGCAGTGCTAGAGCCGCACACAGGGGAACAAACACCGGGGAG.

In the case of this clone: The sequence runs out 3 residues before the end of the CDR3; the remainder is reconstructed from the germline J gene. The rearrangement links TRBV19 to TRBJ2-2; 9 bases line up with TRBD1. The CDR3 covers 15 residues. CDR1 and CDR2 (germline): LNHDA, SQIVND (reference sequence). The sequenced CDR3 bases are TGTGCCTCTGGACAGGGGATGGTCACTAATGAAAAG. It codes for CASGQGMVTNEK. The full CDR3 protein is CASGQGMVTNEKLFF.

A note on this clone: The CDR3 extends 3 residues past the end of the read, so its final part is completed from the germline J gene. The chain combines TRBV5-4 with TRBJ2-5; tentative D call: TRBD2 (5 bases). Germline CDR1 is SGHNT and CDR2 is YYREEE (reference sequence). This CDR3 region has 15 residues. V was shortened by 2 bases and J by 5 bases, with 16 bases between the two germline ends. CDR3 sequence: CASSLDTSRRETQYF. CDR3 DNA, as far as it was read: TGTGCCAGCAGCTTAGACACGAGTAGGAGGGAGACC.

Details on this clone: The read comes to an end 3 residues before the CDR3 does, leaving the germline J gene to fill in the end. This chain uses TRBV6-2 or TRBV6-3 with TRBJ2-1; D is unclear. The CDR3 runs 15 residues. Germline V gene data show CDR1 as MNHEY and CDR2 as SVGEGT. Trimming took off 8 bases at V and 3 bases at J, with 17 bases between the two ends. The covered CDR3 bases are TGTGCCAGCGCCTACCTCCTAAAATACTACAATGAG. Amino acid sequence: CASAYLLKYYNE. In full, the CDR3 is CASAYLLKYYNEQFF.

About this clone itself: Read sequence stops 3 residues before the CDR3 end, and the germline J gene provides the missing end. This rearrangement joins TRBV2 to TRBJ2-2; D ambiguous. CDR1 and CDR2 (germline): SNHLY, FYNNEI. This CDR3 is 12 amino acids long. Trimming shortened V by 4 bases and J by 7 bases, and 7 bases separated the two germline ends. The CDR3: CASSASGGELFF. Partial CDR3 DNA: TGTGCCAGCAGTGCATCGGGCGGGGAG.

About this clone itself: Sequencing ends 3 residues short of the CDR3 end; the germline J gene provides the rest. Other DNA sequences in the sample encode the same CDR3. The chain employs TRBV19 and TRBJ1-3, with a weak D call TRBD1 (5 bases). Trimming took off 7 bases at V and 3 bases at J, with 13 bases between the two ends. Germline assignment: CDR1 LNHDA and CDR2 SQIVND (reference sequence). The CDR3 runs to 14 residues. The CDR3 loop is CASTPGGSGNTIYF. CDR3 DNA, as far as it was read: TGTGCCAGTACCCCCGGGGGAAGTGGAAACACC. Full variable domain (remainder filled in from reference TRBV19 and TRBJ1-3): DGGITQSPKYLFRKEGQNVTLSCEQNLNHDAMYWYRQDPGQGLRLIYYSQIVNDFQKGDIAEGYSVSREKKESFPLTVTSAQKNPTAFYLCASTPGGSGNTIYFGEGSWLTVV.

Turning to this clone: The read ends 3 residues before the CDR3 terminus; that terminus is restored from the germline J gene. V and J are TRBV30 and TRBJ2-5; 8 positions agree with TRBD1. This CDR3 has 14 residues. Germline V gives CDR1 GTSNPN, CDR2 SVGIG (reference sequence). V dropped 2 bases and J dropped 3; count of bases not matched to a gene: 5. This CDR3 is CAWSTGQGKETQYF. The CDR3 bases that were read are TGTGCCTGGAGTACTGGACAGGGAAAAGAGACC.

Note on this clone: The CDR3 end lies 3 residues beyond the end of the read and is filled in from the germline J gene. This sequence joins TRBV7-9 and TRBJ1-2; 7 bases line up with TRBD1. The CDR3 is 15 amino acids. Unmatched junction bases numbered 13, after V lost 5 bases and J lost 7 bases. Germline CDR1 is SEHNR and CDR2 is FQNEAQ (reference sequence). CDR3 loop: CASSLGGQGESGYTF. The sequenced part of the CDR3 DNA is TGTGCCAGCAGCCTCGGAGGCCAGGGGGAAAGTGGC. Supplemented by reference TRBV7-9 and TRBJ1-2, the full variable domain reads DTGVSQNPRHKITKRGQNVTFRCDPISEHNRLYWYRQTLGQGPEFLTYFQNEAQLEKSRLLSDRFSAERPKGSFSTLEIQRTEQGDSAMYLCASSLGGQGESGYTFGSGTRLTVV.

About this clone itself: The read stops 3 residues short of the end of the CDR3; the missing end is completed from the germline J gene. The genes are TRBV19 and TRBJ1-6; 9 bases are shared with TRBD1. CDR1 LNHDA and CDR2 SQIVND come from the germline V gene (reference sequence). The CDR3 covers 14 residues. V shed 5 bases and J 6 bases; nucleotides not matched to a gene: 2. The CDR3 here is CASSAQGANSPLHF. The DNA read from the CDR3 is TGTGCCAGTAGTGCACAGGGGGCTAATTCACCC.

Regarding this clone: The missing CDR3 end, 3 residues past where the read stops, is filled in from the germline J gene. V gene TRBV20-1 combines with J gene TRBJ2-1; the match to TRBD2 covers 10 bases. Germline V gene data show CDR1 as DFQATT and CDR2 as SNEGSKA (reference sequence). The CDR3 totals 15 residues. Trimming removed 6 bases from V and 8 bases from J; junction bases left unmatched: 13. Here the CDR3 reads CSAASGGELGDEQFF. CDR3 DNA, as far as it was read: TGCAGTGCAGCTAGCGGGGGTGAACTTGGGGATGAG.

With respect to this clone: The observed sequence ends 3 residues before the CDR3 terminus, with the missing tail filled in from the germline J gene. The chain recombines TRBV19 with TRBJ1-5; possible D gene TRBD1, 5 bases. V was pared by 5 bases and J by 8 bases, with 25 bases between. The germline V gene has CDR1 LNHDA and CDR2 SQIVND (reference sequence). This CDR3 region has 17 residues. CDR3 region: CASSSPSKGNRGEPQHF. The CDR3 bases that were read are TGTGCCAGTAGTTCACCATCCAAGGGGAACAGAGGGGAGCCC.

As regards this clone: Read coverage stops 3 residues before the CDR3 terminus; the germline J gene supplies the remainder. The gene calls are TRBV5-1 and TRBJ2-7; 8 positions agree with TRBD2. The CDR3 spans 17 residues. V gave up 0 bases and J gave up 6 bases; unmatched junction bases: 14. In germline, CDR1 is SGHRS, CDR2 YFSETQ. The DNA read from the CDR3 is TGCGCCAGCAGCTTGGGGCCCGGGACTAGTTTTCGAGGCGAG. This codes for CASSLGPGTSFRGE. The whole CDR3 sequence is CASSLGPGTSFRGEQYF.

As concerns this clone: Sequencing ends 3 residues short of the CDR3 end; the germline J gene provides the rest. The chain recombines TRBV2 with TRBJ2-2; 9 bases agree with TRBD2. Losses at the gene ends were 1 base for V and 5 bases for J; bases not matched to a gene: 2. Germline CDR1 SNHLY, CDR2 FYNNEI. The CDR3 runs 15 residues. The CDR3 loop reads CASSEEGLATGELFF. The covered CDR3 bases are TGTGCCAGCAGTGAAGAGGGACTAGCAACCGGGGAG.

Details on this clone: The read falls 3 residues short of the CDR3 end, and the missing part is taken from the germline J gene. The gene calls are TRBV4-2 and TRBJ2-7, with 11 bases fitting TRBD2. Germline CDR1 is LGHNA and CDR2 is YNFKEQ. The CDR3 is 17 residues long. Unmatched junction bases numbered 8, after V lost 0 bases and J lost 4 bases. CDR3 sequence reads: CASSQDLILAGVYEQYF. The covered CDR3 bases are TGTGCCAGCAGCCAAGATCTTATACTAGCGGGAGTTTACGAG.

With respect to this clone: The read ends 3 residues before the CDR3 terminus; that terminus is restored from the germline J gene. The V gene is TRBV28, the J gene TRBJ2-5; perhaps TRBD2 as D (5 bases). CDR3 length equals 13 residues. With 4 bases removed from V and 0 bases from J, the gap between germline ends came to 6 bases. Germline lookup yields CDR1 MDHEN and CDR2 SYDVKM. The DNA read from the CDR3 is TGTGCCAGCAGTTCGGGGAACCAAGAGACC. Translating it yields CASSSGNQET. The entire CDR3 protein reads CASSSGNQETQYF.

Turning to this clone: The read stops 3 residues short of the end of the CDR3; the missing end is completed from the germline J gene. The rearrangement joins TRBV7-9 to TRBJ1-2; D is uncertain. The germline gives CDR1 SEHNR, CDR2 FQNEAQ (reference sequence). The CDR3 loop spans 12 amino acids. The CDR3 DNA, read in part, is TGTGCCAGCAGCATTAGCGGGAGCGAC. Its translation is CASSISGSD. The whole CDR3 region reads CASSISGSDYTF.

CDR3 sequence: CASSRGLAGDTQYF. Incomplete CDR3 DNA: TGTGCCAGCAGCCGAGGACTAGCAGGCGATACG. The rearrangement uses TRBV7-3 and TRBJ2-3; 8 bases align to TRBD2. The read ends 3 residues shy of where the CDR3 ends; the end is completed using the germline J gene. The CDR3 is 14 residues long. The V and J ends lost 5 bases and 6 bases, in that order; junction bases with no gene match: 7. CDR1 and CDR2 (germline): SGHTA, FQGTGA.

Points on this clone: The read stops 3 residues short of the end of the CDR3; the missing end is completed from the germline J gene. This sequence joins TRBV5-1 and TRBJ1-2; possibly TRBD1 for D (5 bases). Looked up from germline, CDR1 is SGHRS and CDR2 is YFSETQ. CDR3 length: 14 residues. The V and J ends lost 4 bases and 1 base respectively, with 11 bases between them. CDR3 residues: CASSPEGNNYGYTF. The sequenced part of the CDR3 DNA is TGCGCCAGCAGCCCAGAGGGGAATAACTATGGC.

With regard to this clone: Coverage ceases 3 residues before the CDR3 finishes, and the germline J gene fills in the end. The chain employs TRBV10-3 and TRBJ2-5, with D perhaps TRBD1 (5 bases). The germline CDR1 and CDR2 sequences are ENHRY and SYGVKD. V was shortened by 7 bases and J by 5 bases, with 14 bases between the two germline ends. The length of the CDR3 is 13 residues. Partial CDR3 DNA: TGTGCCATCAAGTCGGACACCCAGGAGACC. Amino acid sequence: CAIKSDTQET. In full, the CDR3 reads CAIKSDTQETQYF.

A note on this clone: Read data end 3 residues before the CDR3 end; the end is taken from the germline J gene. This chain joins TRBV20-1 and TRBJ2-3; no clear D gene. Germline V lookup: CDR1 DFQATT, CDR2 SNEGSKA (reference sequence). This CDR3 region has 13 residues. The CDR3 here is CSARDGGQETQYF. Incomplete CDR3 DNA: TGCAGTGCTAGAGACGGCGGTCAAGAGACG.

As for this clone: The missing CDR3 end, 3 residues past where the read stops, is filled in from the germline J gene. The chain is built from TRBV7-2 and TRBJ2-3; D remains ambiguous. Germline V gene lookup returns CDR1 SGHTA and CDR2 FQGNSA. The CDR3 covers 12 residues. CDR3 DNA, as far as it was read: TGTGCCAGCAGCTTAGAAATAAGGACG. Amino acids: CASSLEIRT. The full CDR3 protein is CASSLEIRTQYF.

The CDR3: CSAPPLGGGLYEQYF. The CDR3 DNA, read in part, is TGCAGTGCCCCGCCGCTAGGGGGAGGGCTCTACGAG. This chain connects TRBV20-1 to TRBJ2-7; D may be TRBD2 (7 bases). Read sequence stops 3 residues before the CDR3 end, and the germline J gene provides the missing end. This CDR3 spans 15 amino acids. V was trimmed by 6 bases and J by 3 bases, leaving 21 bases between them. The germline gives CDR1 DFQATT, CDR2 SNEGSKA (reference sequence).

Of note for this clone: Read data end 3 residues before the CDR3 end; the end is taken from the germline J gene. This chain uses TRBV20-1 with TRBJ2-2; D may be TRBD1 (6 bases). V was cut by 3 bases and J by 5 bases, with 10 bases left in between. This CDR3 spans 13 amino acids. The germline CDR1 and CDR2 sequences are DFQATT and SNEGSKA (reference sequence). This CDR3 is CSASRGGTGELFF. CDR3 DNA (partial): TGCAGTGCTAGCAGGGGTGGGACCGGGGAG.